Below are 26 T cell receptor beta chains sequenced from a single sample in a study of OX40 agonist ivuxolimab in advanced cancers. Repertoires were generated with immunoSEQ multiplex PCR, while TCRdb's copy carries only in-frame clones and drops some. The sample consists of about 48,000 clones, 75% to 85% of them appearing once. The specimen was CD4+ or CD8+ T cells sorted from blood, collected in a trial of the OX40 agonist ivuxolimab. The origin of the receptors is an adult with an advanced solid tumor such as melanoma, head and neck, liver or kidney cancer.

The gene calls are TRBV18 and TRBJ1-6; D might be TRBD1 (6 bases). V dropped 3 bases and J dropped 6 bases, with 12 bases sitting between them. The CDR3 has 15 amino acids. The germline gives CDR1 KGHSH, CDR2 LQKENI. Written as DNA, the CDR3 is TGTGCCAGCTCACCCGAACAGGGTGGTAATTCACCCCTCCACTTT. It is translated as CASSPEQGGNSPLHF.

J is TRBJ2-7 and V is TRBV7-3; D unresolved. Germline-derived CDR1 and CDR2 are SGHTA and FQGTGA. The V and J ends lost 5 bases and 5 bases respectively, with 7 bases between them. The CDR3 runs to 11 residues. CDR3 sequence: CASSQLDEQYF. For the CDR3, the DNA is TGTGCCAGCAGCCAGCTGGACGAGCAGTACTTC.

CDR3 protein: CATLATGTLDEQYF. The DNA for the CDR3 is TGCGCCACCTTAGCTACAGGGACTTTGGACGAGCAGTACTTC. The chain joins TRBV23-1 to TRBJ2-7, with D perhaps given as TRBD1 or TRBD2 (6 bases each). TRBV23-1 is an ORF, with its function uncertain. Deletions cut 10 bases from V and 5 bases from J, with 21 bases between. The CDR3 loop spans 14 amino acids.

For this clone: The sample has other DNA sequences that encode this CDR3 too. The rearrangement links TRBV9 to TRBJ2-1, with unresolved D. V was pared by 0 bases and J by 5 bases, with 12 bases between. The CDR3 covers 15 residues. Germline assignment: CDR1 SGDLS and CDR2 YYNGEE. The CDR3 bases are TGTGCCAGCAGCGTAGTCCCCTCACCAGACAATGAGCAGTTCTTC. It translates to CASSVVPSPDNEQFF.

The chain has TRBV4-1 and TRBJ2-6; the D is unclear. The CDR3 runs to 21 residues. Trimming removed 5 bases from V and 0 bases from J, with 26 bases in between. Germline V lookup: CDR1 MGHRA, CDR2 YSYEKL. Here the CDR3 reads CASSFLRINSAPYSGANVLTF. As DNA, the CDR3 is TGCGCCAGCAGCTTTTTACGAATTAACAGCGCCCCTTACTCTGGGGCCAACGTCCTGACTTTC.

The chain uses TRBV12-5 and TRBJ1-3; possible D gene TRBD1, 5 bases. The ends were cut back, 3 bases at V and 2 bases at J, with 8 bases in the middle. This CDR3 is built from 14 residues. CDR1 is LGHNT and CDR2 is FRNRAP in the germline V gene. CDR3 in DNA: TGTGCTAGTGGTTTAGGAGGGGCTGGAAACACCATATATTTT. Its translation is CASGLGGAGNTIYF.

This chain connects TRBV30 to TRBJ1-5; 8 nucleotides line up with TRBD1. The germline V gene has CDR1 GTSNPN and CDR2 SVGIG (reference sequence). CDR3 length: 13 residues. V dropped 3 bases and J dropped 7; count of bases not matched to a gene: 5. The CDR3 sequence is CAWSGTGGQPQHF. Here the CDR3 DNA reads TGTGCCTGGAGCGGGACAGGAGGCCAGCCCCAGCATTTT.

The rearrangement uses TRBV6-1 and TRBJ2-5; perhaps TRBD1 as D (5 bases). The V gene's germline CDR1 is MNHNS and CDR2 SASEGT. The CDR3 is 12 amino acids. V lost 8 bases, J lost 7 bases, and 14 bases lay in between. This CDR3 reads CASGPGGATQYF. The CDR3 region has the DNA TGTGCCAGCGGGCCCGGTGGGGCGACCCAGTACTTC.

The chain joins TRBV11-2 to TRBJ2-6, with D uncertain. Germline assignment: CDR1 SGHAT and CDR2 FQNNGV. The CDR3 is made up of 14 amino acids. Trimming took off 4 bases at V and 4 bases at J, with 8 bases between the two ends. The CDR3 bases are TGTGCCAGCAGCTCGCCAGCCGGGGCCAACGTCCTGACTTTC. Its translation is CASSSPAGANVLTF.

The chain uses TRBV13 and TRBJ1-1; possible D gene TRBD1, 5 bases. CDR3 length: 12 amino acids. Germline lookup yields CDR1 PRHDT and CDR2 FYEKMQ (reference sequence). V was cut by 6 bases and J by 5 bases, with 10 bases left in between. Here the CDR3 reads CASSSRGTEAFF. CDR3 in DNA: TGTGCCAGCAGTTCACGGGGGACTGAAGCTTTCTTT.

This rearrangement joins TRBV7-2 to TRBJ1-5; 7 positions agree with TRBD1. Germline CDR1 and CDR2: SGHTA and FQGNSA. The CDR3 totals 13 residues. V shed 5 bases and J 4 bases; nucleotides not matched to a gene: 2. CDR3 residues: CASSPTGNQPQHF. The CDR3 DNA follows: TGTGCCAGCAGCCCGACAGGGAATCAGCCCCAGCATTTT.

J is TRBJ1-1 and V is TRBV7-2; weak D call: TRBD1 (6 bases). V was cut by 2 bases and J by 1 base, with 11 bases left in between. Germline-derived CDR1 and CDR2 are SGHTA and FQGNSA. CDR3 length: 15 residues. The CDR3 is CASSLNGGRNTEAFF. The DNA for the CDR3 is TGTGCCAGCAGCTTAAATGGGGGGCGGAACACTGAAGCTTTCTTT.

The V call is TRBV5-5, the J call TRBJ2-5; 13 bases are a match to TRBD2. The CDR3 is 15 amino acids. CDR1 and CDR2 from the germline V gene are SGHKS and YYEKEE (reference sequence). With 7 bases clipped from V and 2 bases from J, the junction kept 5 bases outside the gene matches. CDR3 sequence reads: CASGGLAGSQETQYF. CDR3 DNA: TGTGCCAGCGGGGGACTAGCGGGGTCGCAAGAGACCCAGTACTTC. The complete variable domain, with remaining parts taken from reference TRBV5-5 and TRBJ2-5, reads DAGVTQSPTHLIKTRGQQVTLRCSPISGHKSVSWYQQVLGQGPQFIFQYYEKEERGRGNFPDRFSARQFPNYSSELNVNALLLGDSALYLCASGGLAGSQETQYFGPGTRLLVL.

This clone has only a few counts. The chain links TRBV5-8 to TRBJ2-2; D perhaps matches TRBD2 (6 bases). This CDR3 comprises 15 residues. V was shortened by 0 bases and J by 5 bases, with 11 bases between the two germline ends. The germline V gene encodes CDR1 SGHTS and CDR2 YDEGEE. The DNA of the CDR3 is TGTGCCAGCAGCTTGGGTTTAGCGGTGACCGGGGAGCTGTTTTTT. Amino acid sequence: CASSLGLAVTGELFF.

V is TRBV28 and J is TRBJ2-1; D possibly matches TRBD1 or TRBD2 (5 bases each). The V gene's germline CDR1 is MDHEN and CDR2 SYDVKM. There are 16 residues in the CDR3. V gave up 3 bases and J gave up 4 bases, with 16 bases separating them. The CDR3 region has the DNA TGTGCCAGCAGTTTTGGGGGAAGTGGAGTTTACAATGAGCAGTTCTTC. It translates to CASSFGGSGVYNEQFF.

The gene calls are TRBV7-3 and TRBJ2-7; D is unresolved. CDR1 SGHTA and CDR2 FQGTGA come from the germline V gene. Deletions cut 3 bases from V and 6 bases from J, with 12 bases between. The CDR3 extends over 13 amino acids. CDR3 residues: CASSLDRLGEQYF. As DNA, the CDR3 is TGTGCCAGCAGCTTGGACCGCCTTGGCGAGCAGTACTTC.

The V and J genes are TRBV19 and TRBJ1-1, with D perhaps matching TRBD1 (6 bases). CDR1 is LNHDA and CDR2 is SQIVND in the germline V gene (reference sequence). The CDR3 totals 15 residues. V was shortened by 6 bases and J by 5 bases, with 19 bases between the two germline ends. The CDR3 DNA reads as TGTGCCAGTAGCGACAGGCCTCACGGTGGGACTGAAGCTTTCTTT. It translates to CASSDRPHGGTEAFF.

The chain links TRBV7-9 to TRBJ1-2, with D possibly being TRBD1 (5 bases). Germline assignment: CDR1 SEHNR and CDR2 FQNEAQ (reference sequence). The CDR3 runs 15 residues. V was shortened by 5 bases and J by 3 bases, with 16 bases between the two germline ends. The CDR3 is CASSTPTAQYYGYTF. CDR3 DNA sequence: TGTGCCAGCAGCACTCCGACAGCACAATACTATGGCTACACCTTC.

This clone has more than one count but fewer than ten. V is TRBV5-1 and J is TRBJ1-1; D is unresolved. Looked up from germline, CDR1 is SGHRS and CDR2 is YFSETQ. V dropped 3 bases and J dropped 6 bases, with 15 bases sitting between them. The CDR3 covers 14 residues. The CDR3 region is CASSSNNDNAEAFF. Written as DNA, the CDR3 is TGCGCCAGCAGCTCCAACAACGACAATGCTGAAGCTTTCTTT.

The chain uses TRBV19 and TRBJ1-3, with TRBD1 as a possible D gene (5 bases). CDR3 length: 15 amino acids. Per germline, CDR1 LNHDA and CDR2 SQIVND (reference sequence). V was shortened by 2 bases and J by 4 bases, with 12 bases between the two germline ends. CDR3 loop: CASSIQGRAGNTIYF. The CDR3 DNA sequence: TGTGCCAGTAGTATACAGGGCAGGGCCGGAAACACCATATATTTT.

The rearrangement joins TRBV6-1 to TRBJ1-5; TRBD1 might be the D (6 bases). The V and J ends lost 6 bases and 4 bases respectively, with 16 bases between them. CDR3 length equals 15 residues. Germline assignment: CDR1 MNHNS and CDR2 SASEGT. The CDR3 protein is CASSHNWQGNQPQHF. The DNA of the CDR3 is TGTGCCAGCAGCCATAACTGGCAGGGGAATCAGCCCCAGCATTTT.

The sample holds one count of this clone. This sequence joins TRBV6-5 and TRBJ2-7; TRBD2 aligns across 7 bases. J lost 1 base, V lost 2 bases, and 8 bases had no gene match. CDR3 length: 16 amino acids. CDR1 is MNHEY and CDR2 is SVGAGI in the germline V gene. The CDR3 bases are TGTGCCAGCAGTTACGGGTCGCCGGGAGGTTCCTACGAGCAGTACTTC. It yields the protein CASSYGSPGGSYEQYF.

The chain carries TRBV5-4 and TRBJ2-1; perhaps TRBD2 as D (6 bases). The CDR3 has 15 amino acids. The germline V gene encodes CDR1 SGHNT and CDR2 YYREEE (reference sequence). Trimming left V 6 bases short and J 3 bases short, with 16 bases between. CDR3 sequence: CASTEGFGSYNEQFF. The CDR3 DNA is TGTGCCAGCACCGAGGGGTTCGGGAGCTACAATGAGCAGTTCTTC.

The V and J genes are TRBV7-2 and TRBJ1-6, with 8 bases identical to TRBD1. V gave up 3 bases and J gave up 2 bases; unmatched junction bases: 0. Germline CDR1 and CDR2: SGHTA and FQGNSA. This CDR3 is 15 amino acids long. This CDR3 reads CASSLDRAYNSPLHF. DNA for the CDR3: TGTGCCAGCAGCTTGGACAGGGCCTATAATTCACCCCTCCACTTT.

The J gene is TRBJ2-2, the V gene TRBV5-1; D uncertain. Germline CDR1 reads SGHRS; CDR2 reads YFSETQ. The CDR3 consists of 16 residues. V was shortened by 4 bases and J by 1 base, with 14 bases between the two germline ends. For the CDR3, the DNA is TGCGCCAGCAGCCTCCGAGGCAGATTGAACACCGGGGAGCTGTTTTTT. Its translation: CASSLRGRLNTGELFF.

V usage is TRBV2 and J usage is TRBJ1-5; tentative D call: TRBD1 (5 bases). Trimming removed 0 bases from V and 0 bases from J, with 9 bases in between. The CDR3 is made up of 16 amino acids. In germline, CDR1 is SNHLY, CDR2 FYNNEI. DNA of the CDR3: TGTGCCAGCAGTGAAGCGGGGGGAACTAGCAATCAGCCCCAGCATTTT. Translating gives CASSEAGGTSNQPQHF.